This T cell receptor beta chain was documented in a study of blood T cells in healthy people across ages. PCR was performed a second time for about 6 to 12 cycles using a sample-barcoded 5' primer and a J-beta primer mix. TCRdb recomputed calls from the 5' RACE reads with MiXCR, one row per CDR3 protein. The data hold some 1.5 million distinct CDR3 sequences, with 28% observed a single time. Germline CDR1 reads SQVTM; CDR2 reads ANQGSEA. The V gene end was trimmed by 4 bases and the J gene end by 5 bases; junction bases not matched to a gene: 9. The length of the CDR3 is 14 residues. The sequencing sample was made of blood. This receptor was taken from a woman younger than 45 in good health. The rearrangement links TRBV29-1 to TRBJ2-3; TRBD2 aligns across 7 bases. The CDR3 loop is CSVGWAGVGDTQYF. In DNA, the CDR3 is TGCAGCGTTGGGTGGGCGGGAGTCGGAGATACGCAGTATTTT.